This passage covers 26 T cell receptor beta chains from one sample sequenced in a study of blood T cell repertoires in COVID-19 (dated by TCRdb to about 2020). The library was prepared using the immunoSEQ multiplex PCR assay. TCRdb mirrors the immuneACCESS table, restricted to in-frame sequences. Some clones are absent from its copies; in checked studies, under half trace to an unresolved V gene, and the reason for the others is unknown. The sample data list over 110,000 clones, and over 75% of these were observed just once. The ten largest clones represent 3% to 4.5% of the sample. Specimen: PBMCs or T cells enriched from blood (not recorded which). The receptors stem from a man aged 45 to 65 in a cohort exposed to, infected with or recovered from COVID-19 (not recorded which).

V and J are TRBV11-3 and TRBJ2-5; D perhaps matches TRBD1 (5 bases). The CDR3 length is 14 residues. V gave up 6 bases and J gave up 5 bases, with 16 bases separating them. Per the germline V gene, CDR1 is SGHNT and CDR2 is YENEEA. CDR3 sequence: CASSRSGFGETQYF. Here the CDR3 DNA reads TGTGCCAGCAGTCGTTCAGGGTTCGGGGAGACCCAGTACTTC.

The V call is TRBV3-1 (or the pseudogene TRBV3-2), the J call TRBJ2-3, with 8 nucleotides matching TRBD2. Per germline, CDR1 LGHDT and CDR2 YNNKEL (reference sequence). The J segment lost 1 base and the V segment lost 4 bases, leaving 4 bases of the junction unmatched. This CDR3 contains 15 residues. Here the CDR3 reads CASSRGAGGTDTQYF. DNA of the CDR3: TGTGCCAGCAGCCGGGGAGCGGGAGGCACAGATACGCAGTATTTT.

The CDR3 sequence is CASSQDRGGSYEQYF. The CDR3 DNA sequence: TGCGCCAGCAGCCAAGATCGGGGAGGTTCCTACGAGCAGTACTTC. The gene calls are TRBV4-3 and TRBJ2-7; possible D gene TRBD2, 6 bases. CDR3 length: 15 residues. Germline assignment: CDR1 LGHNA and CDR2 YSLEER. V lost 0 bases, J lost 1 base, and 10 bases lay in between.

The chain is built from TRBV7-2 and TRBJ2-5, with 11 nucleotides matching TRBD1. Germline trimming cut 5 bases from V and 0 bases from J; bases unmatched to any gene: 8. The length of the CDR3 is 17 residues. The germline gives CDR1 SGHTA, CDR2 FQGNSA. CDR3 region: CASSPPRGQGDQETQYF. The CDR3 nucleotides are TGTGCCAGCAGCCCCCCTAGGGGACAGGGGGACCAAGAGACCCAGTACTTC.

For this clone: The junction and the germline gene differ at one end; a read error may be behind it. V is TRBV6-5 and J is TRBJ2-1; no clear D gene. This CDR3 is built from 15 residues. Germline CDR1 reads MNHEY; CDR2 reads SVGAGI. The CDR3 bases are TGTGCCAGCAGTAACAGTTTTGTGGGTCTGAATGCGCAGTTCTTC. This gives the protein CASSNSFVGLNAQFF.

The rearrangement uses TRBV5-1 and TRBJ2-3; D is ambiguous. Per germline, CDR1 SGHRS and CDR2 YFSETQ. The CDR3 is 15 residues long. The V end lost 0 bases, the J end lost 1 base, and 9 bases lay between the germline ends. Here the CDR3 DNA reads TGCGCCAGCAGCTTGGCCACAACCGGCACAGATACGCAGTATTTT. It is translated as CASSLATTGTDTQYF.

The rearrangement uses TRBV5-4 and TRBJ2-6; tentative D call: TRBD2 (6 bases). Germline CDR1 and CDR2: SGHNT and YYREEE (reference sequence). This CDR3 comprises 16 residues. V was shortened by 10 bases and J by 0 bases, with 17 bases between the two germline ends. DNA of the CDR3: TGTGCCTCCTCGGGACTTATGACCTCTGGGGCCAACGTCCTGACTTTC. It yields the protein CASSGLMTSGANVLTF.

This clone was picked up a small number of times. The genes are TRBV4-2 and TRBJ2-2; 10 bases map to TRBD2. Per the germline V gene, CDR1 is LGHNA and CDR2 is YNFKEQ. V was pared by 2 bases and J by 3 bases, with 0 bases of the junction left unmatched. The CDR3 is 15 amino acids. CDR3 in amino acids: CASSQLAGDTGELFF. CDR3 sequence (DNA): TGTGCCAGCAGCCAACTAGCGGGAGACACCGGGGAGCTGTTTTTT.

CDR3 bases: TGTGCTAGTGGTTTGGTGGTAGCGGGATCTACAGATACGCAGTATTTT. As protein: CASGLVVAGSTDTQYF. The gene calls are TRBV12-5 and TRBJ2-3; 8 positions agree with TRBD2. This CDR3 region has 16 residues. V lost 0 bases, J lost 3 bases, and 5 bases stayed unmatched. Germline assignment: CDR1 LGHNT and CDR2 FRNRAP.

The CDR3: CASSPEVYQPQHF. The CDR3, as DNA: TGTGCCAGCTCACCAGAGGTCTATCAGCCCCAGCATTTT. This sequence joins TRBV18 and TRBJ1-5; D gene uncertain. The CDR3 spans 13 residues. Trimming shortened V by 2 bases and J by 5 bases, and 7 bases separated the two germline ends. The germline V gene encodes CDR1 KGHSH and CDR2 LQKENI.

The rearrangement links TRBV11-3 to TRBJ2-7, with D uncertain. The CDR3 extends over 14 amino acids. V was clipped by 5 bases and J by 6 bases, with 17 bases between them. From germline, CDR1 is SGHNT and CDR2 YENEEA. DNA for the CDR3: TGTGCCAGCAGCCCCCACGATGGGTCGGGCGAGCAGTACTTC. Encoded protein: CASSPHDGSGEQYF.

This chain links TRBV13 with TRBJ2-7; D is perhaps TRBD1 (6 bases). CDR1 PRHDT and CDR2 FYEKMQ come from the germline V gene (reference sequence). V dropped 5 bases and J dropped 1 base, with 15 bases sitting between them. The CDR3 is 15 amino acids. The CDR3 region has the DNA TGTGCCAGCAGCCCGCCTTCGGACAGATCCTACGAGCAGTACTTC. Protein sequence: CASSPPSDRSYEQYF.

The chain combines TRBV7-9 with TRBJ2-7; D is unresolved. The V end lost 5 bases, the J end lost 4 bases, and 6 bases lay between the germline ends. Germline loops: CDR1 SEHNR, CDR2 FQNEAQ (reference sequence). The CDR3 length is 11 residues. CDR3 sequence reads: CASSAKYEQYF. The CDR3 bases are TGTGCCAGCAGCGCGAAGTACGAGCAGTACTTC.

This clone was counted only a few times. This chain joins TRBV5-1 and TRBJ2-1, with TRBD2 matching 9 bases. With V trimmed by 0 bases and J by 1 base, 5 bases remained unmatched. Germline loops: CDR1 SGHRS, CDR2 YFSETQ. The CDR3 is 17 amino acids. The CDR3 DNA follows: TGCGCCAGCAGCTTGGGACTAGCGGTCCATTCCTACAATGAGCAGTTCTTC. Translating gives CASSLGLAVHSYNEQFF.

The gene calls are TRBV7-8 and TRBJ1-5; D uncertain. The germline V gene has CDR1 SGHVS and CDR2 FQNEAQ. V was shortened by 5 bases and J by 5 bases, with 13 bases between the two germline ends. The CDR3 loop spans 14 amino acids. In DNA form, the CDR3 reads TGTGCCAGCAGCCCCTCACCCGGGGATCAGCCCCAGCATTTT. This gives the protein CASSPSPGDQPQHF.

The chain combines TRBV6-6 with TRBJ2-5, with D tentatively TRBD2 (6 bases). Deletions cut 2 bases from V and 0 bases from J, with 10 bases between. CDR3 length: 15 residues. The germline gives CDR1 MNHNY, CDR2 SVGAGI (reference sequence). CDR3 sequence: CASSYLAPYQETQYF. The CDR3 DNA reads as TGTGCCAGCAGTTACCTAGCGCCGTACCAAGAGACCCAGTACTTC.

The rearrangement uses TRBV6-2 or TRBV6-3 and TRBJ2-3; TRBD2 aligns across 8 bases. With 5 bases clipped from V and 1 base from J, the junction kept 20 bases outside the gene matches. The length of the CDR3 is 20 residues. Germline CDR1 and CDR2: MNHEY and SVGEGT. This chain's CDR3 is CASSIRKRGTTLQGTDTQYF. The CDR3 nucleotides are TGTGCCAGCAGTATCAGAAAGCGGGGGACTACCCTTCAGGGCACAGATACGCAGTATTTT.

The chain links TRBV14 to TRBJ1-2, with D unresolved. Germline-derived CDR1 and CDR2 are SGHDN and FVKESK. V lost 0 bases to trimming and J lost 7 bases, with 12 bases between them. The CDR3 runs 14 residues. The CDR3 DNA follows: TGTGCCAGCAGCCAAGACGAGGGAAGGAGTGGCTACACCTTC. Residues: CASSQDEGRSGYTF. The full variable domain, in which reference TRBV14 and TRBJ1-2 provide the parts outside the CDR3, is EAGVTQFPSHSVIEKGQTVTLRCDPISGHDNLYWYRRVMGKEIKFLLHFVKESKQDESGMPNNRFLAERTGGTYSTLKVQPAELEDSGVYFCASSQDEGRSGYTFGSGTRLTVV.

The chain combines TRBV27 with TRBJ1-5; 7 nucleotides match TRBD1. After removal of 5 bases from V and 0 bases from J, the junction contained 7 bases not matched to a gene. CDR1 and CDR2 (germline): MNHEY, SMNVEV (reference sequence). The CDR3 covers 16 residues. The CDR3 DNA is TGTGCCAGCAGTGTCGGACAGGCCGTTAGCAATCAGCCCCAGCATTTT. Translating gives CASSVGQAVSNQPQHF.

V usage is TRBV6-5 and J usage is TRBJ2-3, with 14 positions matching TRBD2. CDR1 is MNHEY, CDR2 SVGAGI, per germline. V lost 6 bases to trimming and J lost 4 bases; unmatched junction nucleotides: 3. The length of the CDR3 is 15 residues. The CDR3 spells CASRRLAGGPDTQYF. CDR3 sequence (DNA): TGTGCCAGCAGGCGACTAGCGGGAGGGCCAGATACGCAGTATTTT.

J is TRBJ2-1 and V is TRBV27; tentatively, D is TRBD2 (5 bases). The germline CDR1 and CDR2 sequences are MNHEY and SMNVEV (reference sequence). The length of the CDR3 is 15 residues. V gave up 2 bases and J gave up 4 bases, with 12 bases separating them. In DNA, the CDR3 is TGTGCCAGCAGTTTAACCGGGGTGGGATACAATGAGCAGTTCTTC. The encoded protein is CASSLTGVGYNEQFF.

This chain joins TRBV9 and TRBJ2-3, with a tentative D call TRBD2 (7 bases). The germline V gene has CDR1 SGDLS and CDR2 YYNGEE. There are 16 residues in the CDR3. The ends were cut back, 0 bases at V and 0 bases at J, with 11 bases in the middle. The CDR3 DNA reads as TGTGCCAGCAGCGTAGTGGGGGGGGCCAGCACAGATACGCAGTATTTT. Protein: CASSVVGGASTDTQYF.

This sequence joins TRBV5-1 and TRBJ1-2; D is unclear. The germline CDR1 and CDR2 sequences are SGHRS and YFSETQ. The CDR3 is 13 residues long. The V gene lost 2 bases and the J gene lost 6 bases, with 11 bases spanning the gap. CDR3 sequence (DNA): TGCGCCAGCAGCTTATCGCGGAGGGATGGCTACACCTTC. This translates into CASSLSRRDGYTF.

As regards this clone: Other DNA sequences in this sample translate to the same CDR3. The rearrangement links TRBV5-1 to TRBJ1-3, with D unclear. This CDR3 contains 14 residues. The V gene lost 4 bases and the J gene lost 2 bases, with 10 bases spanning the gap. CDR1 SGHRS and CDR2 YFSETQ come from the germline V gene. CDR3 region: CASSPMGAGNTIYF. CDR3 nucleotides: TGCGCCAGCAGCCCCATGGGAGCTGGAAACACCATATATTTT.

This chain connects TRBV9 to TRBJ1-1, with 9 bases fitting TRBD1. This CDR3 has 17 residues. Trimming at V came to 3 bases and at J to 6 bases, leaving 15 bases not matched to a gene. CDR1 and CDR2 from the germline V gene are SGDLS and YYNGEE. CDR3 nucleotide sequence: TGTGCCAGCAGCGCCGAGGGACAGGGAAATTTTTTCGCTGAAGCTTTCTTT. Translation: CASSAEGQGNFFAEAFF.

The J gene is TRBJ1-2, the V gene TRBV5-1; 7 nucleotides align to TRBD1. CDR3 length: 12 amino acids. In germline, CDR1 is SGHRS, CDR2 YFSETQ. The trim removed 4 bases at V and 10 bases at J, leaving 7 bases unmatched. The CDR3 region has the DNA TGCGCCAGCAGCCTACAGGGGAGCGACTACACCTTC. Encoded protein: CASSLQGSDYTF.